This section outlines one T cell receptor (beta chain) sequence together with its context. Its specificity is not known. An end of the junction differs from the germline gene, which may be a read error. Libraries were prepared by immunoSEQ multiplex PCR; TCRdb keeps only in-frame clonotypes and omits some of them. The data show some 45,000 clones, 65% to 90% seen once. The germline gives CDR1 SGHDT, CDR2 YYEEEE. This CDR3 is built from 15 residues. Described time point: week 35, safety follow-up. One vaccine dose held 300 ug of mutant IDH1 20-mer peptide and came with topical imiquimod. These data belong to a study of a mutant IDH1 vaccine in newly diagnosed glioma. Regarding the study as a whole: Pseudoprogression seemed unrelated to changes in top peripheral T cell clonotypes.

The sample here was PBMCs, taken from a glioma patient whose treatment included an IDH1 peptide vaccine. The sequence was collected from a woman in her forties or fifties with glioma. The chain recombines TRBV5-6 with TRBJ1-2; the match to TRBD1 covers 11 bases. CDR3 DNA sequence: TGTGCCAGCAGCTTGAGGGACAGGGGGATCTATAGCTACACCTTC. Protein product: CASSLRDRGIYSYTF.